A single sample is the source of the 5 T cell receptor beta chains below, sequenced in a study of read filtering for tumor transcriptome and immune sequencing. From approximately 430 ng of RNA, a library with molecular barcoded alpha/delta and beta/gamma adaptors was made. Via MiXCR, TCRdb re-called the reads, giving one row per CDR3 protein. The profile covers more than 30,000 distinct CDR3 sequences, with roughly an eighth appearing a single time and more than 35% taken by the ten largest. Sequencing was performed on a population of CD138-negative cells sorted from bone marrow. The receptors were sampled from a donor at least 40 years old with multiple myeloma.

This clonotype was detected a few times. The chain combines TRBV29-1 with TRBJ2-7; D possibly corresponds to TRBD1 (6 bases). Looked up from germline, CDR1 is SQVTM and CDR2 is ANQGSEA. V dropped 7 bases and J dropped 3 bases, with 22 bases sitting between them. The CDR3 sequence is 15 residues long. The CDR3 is CSAMRGWTEDYEQYF. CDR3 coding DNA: TGCAGCGCTATGAGGGGGTGGACAGAAGACTACGAGCAGTACTTC.

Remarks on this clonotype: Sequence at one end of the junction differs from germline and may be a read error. CDR3 loop: CASSSRTGGDYGQYF. The CDR3 nucleotides read TGTGCCAGCAGCTCCCGGACAGGGGGTGACTACGGGCAGTACTTC. The rearrangement joins TRBV7-2 to TRBJ2-7; 10 bases agree with TRBD1. The CDR3 totals 15 residues. Looked up from germline, CDR1 is SGHTA and CDR2 is FQGNSA.

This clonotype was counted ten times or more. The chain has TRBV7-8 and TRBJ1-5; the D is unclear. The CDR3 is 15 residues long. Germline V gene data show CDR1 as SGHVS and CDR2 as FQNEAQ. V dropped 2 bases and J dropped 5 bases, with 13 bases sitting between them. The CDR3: CASSLNRQFDQPQHF. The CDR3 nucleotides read TGTGCCAGCAGCTTAAACCGCCAATTCGATCAGCCCCAGCATTTT.

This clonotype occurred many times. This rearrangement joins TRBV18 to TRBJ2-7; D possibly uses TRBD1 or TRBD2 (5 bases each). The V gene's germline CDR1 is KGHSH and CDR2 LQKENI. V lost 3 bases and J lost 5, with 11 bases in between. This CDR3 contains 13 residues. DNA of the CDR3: TGTGCCAGCTCACCGGGACCTTTCAACGAGCAGTACTTC. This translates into CASSPGPFNEQYF. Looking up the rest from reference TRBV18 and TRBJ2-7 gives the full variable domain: NAGVMQNPRHLVRRRGQEARLRCSPMKGHSHVYWYRQLPEEGLKFMVYLQKENIIDESGMPKERFSAEFPKEGPSILRIQQVVRGDSAAYFCASSPGPFNEQYFGPGTRLTVT.

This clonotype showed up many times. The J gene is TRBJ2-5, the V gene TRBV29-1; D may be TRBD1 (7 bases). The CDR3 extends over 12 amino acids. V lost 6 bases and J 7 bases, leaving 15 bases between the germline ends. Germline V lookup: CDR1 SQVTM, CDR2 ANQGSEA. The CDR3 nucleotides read TGCAGCGTGGCGGGACAGTTTGCGACCCAGTACTTC. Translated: CSVAGQFATQYF.